The clone carrying this T cell receptor (beta chain) was seen only a few times. This sample was included in a study of T-cell reconstitution after alpha-beta-depleted transplantation in children. Preparing the TCRbeta library involved the use of unique molecular identifiers. TCRdb redid the calling of the PCR reads with MiXCR, one entry per CDR3 protein. The repertoire holds a few hundred thousand distinct CDR3 sequences, with more than 9% as singletons. The CDR3 totals 13 residues. Germline loops: CDR1 MGHDK, CDR2 SYGVNS. Trimming removed 8 bases at V and 2 bases at J, with 12 bases between. The sequences come from PBMCs from the stem cell graft donor, collected from the stem cell graft. This chain links TRBV25-1 with TRBJ2-5; D is perhaps TRBD1 or TRBD2 (5 bases each). This TCR was sampled from a human donor who donated a stem cell graft to a child with SCID. The CDR3 DNA reads TGTGCCAGCGTCCGGGACCCTCAAGAGACCCAGTACTTC. It is translated as CASVRDPQETQYF.